Listed below are T cell receptor beta chains from one sample, sequenced in a study of human T cells and chemical hapten exposure. TCRdb reprocessed the RACE reads via MiXCR and lists one record per CDR3 protein. This sample has a few hundred thousand distinct CDR3 sequences, with 6% to 7% found just once. The sample in question was whole blood, obtained in connection with sensitization to the hapten diphenylcyclopropenone (DPC). These receptors came from a woman aged 18-29 years with alopecia areata. Some clones in this sample may be carry-over from other donors' samples. Both conserved end residues are part of each CDR3. The order of the fields is J gene, clone size, V gene, D gene, CDR3 protein, CDR3 DNA. D genes are given only for firm matches. Where a row states a size, it is once, few, many or the class of an expanded clone; other rows omit it.

TRBJ2-1 | many | TRBV2 | TRBD2 | CASSEIGGLAENEQFF | TGTGCCAGCAGTGAAATAGGGGGACTAGCGGAAAATGAGCAGTTCTTC
TRBJ2-1 | NA | TRBV7-2 | TRBD2 | CASSRPLAGGSYNEQFF | TGTGCCAGCAGCCGGCCGCTAGCGGGGGGCTCCTACAATGAGCAGTTCTTC
TRBJ2-3 | many | TRBV5-1 | NA | CASSTGTSTDTQYF | TGCGCCAGCAGCACCGGGACCTCCACAGATACGCAGTATTTT
TRBJ2-3 | NA | TRBV6-5 | TRBD2 | CASSPPSGGAIDTQYF | TGTGCCAGCAGTCCACCTAGCGGGGGGGCAATAGATACGCAGTATTTT
TRBJ1-1 | many | TRBV2 | NA | CASAIMPGGAFF | TGTGCCAGCGCTATTATGCCTGGGGGAGCTTTCTTT
TRBJ2-7 | NA | TRBV29-1 | NA | CSVLTMTGGNEQYF | TGCAGCGTCTTGACTATGACAGGAGGTAACGAGCAGTACTTC
TRBJ1-5 | many | TRBV10-3 | NA | CAISESMGIGNQPQHF | TGTGCCATCAGTGAGTCGATGGGGATAGGCAATCAGCCCCAGCATTTT
TRBJ2-7 | many | TRBV18 | TRBD1 | CASSPWQGALGQYF | TGTGCCAGCTCACCATGGCAGGGGGCCTTGGGGCAGTACTTC
TRBJ1-5 | many | TRBV20-1 | TRBD1 | CSARGGQGDNQPQHF | TGCAGTGCTAGGGGAGGCCAGGGGGATAATCAGCCCCAGCATTTT
TRBJ2-1 | many | TRBV7-3 | TRBD2 | CASSPLAVSYNEQFF | TGTGCCAGCAGTCCACTAGCGGTCTCCTACAATGAGCAGTTCTTC
TRBJ1-1 | NA | TRBV20-1 | NA | CSARVPGRGNTEAFF | TGCAGTGCTAGAGTACCAGGGAGAGGGAACACTGAAGCTTTCTTT
TRBJ2-2 | few | TRBV5-1 | NA | CASSFRTANTGELFF | TGCGCCAGCAGCTTCCGGACGGCCAACACCGGGGAGCTGTTTTTT
TRBJ2-2 | many | TRBV7-2 | NA | CASSNSPVRNTGELFF | TGTGCCAGCAGCAACTCTCCCGTACGGAACACCGGGGAGCTGTTTTTT
TRBJ1-4 | NA | TRBV12-3/TRBV12-4 | NA | CASSSAGSVNEKLFF | TGTGCCAGCAGTTCGGCAGGCAGCGTTAATGAAAAACTGTTTTTT
TRBJ2-5 | few | TRBV7-2 | TRBD2 | CASSQTSGGLQGF | TGTGCCAGCAGCCAGACTAGCGGGGGCTTACAGGGCTTC
TRBJ2-2 | few | TRBV5-1 | NA | CASSLVRGAFAGELFF | TGCGCCAGCAGCTTGGTCAGGGGAGCGTTCGCCGGGGAGCTGTTTTTT
TRBJ2-3 | few | TRBV29-1 | TRBD2 | CSVEGTSGGATDTQYF | TGCAGCGTTGAGGGGACTAGCGGGGGGGCCACAGATACGCAGTATTTT
TRBJ2-5 | few | TRBV7-2 | NA | CASSVNQETQYF | TGTGCCAGCAGCGTTAACCAAGAGACCCAGTACTTC
TRBJ1-2 | many | TRBV7-2 | NA | CASSYQQYGYTF | TGTGCCAGCAGCTATCAACAATATGGCTACACCTTC
TRBJ2-7 | few | TRBV4-3 | TRBD1 | CASSQEDRGPGNEQYF | TGCGCCAGCAGCCAAGAGGACAGGGGGCCCGGGAACGAGCAGTACTTC
TRBJ1-1 | many | TRBV11-1 | NA | CASSLGPTLSNTEAFF | TGTGCCAGCAGCTTAGGACCGACACTCTCGAACACTGAAGCTTTCTTT
TRBJ2-4 | few | TRBV20-1 | NA | CSANLSPGGPKAIQYF | TGCAGTGCTAATCTTAGCCCCGGGGGGCCGAAGGCCATTCAGTACTTC
TRBJ1-1 | many | TRBV3-1 | NA | CASSQVPGTEAFF | TGTGCCAGCAGCCAAGTTCCGGGCACTGAAGCTTTCTTT
TRBJ1-2 | NA | TRBV3-1 | NA | CASSQDAGGSDGYTF | TGTGCCAGCAGCCAAGACGCCGGGGGATCGGATGGCTACACCTTC
TRBJ1-4 | many | TRBV7-9 | TRBD1 | CASSSLDRDGGKLFF | TGTGCCAGCAGCTCCCTCGACAGGGATGGAGGAAAACTGTTTTTT